This TCR beta chain was captured in a study of blood T cell repertoires in COVID-19. Germline CDR1 LNHDA, CDR2 SQIVND (reference sequence). The V and J ends lost 0 bases and 7 bases respectively, with 20 bases between them. The CDR3 has 17 residues. Profiling relied on immunoSEQ multiplex PCR, and the TCRdb table lists in-frame clones only, not all of them. The table lists more than 100,000 clones, about 80% of them singletons. The sequenced material came from peripheral blood. The TCR originated in a human donor in a cohort sampled during active or convalescent COVID-19. The chain uses TRBV19 and TRBJ2-3; weak D call: TRBD1 (6 bases). The DNA for the CDR3 is TGTGCCAGTAGTATAGAAATGAGCCAGGGGTTGAGGAATACGCAGTATTTT. Residues: CASSIEMSQGLRNTQYF.